These 11 T cell receptor beta chains share one sample of origin, sequenced in a study of blood T cell repertoires in COVID-19. Sequenced by immunoSEQ multiplex PCR; TCRdb stores in-frame clones only, minus some. Here the sample spans 300,000 to 450,000 clones, around 87% being singletons. Sequences were obtained from peripheral blood. The receptors stem from an older woman with COVID-19, enrolled during active disease.

This chain connects TRBV4-1 to TRBJ1-2, with a weak D call TRBD1 (6 bases). V was cut by 1 base and J by 1 base, with 16 bases left in between. The CDR3 spans 17 residues. Germline V gene lookup returns CDR1 MGHRA and CDR2 YSYEKL. The chain's CDR3 is CASSQGPNRDRNYGYTF. In DNA form, the CDR3 reads TGCGCCAGCAGCCAAGGGCCAAACAGGGATCGTAACTATGGCTACACCTTC.

The chain uses TRBV6-5 and TRBJ2-7; D is unclear. CDR1 is MNHEY and CDR2 is SVGAGI in the germline V gene. V was cut by 6 bases and J by 7 bases, with 13 bases left in between. The CDR3 length is 12 residues. DNA for the CDR3: TGTGCCAGCAGCCGTAATAATCTGGAGCAGTACTTC. Protein sequence: CASSRNNLEQYF.

CDR3 amino acids: CASSPRDRDFGNTIYF. The CDR3 nucleotides are TGTGCCAGCAGCCCTCGGGACAGGGACTTTGGAAACACCATATATTTT. The genes are TRBV9 and TRBJ1-3, with 9 bases fitting TRBD1. CDR1 is SGDLS, CDR2 YYNGEE, per germline. This CDR3 has 16 amino acids. Losses at the gene ends were 4 bases for V and 3 bases for J; bases not matched to a gene: 8.

DNA for the CDR3: TGTGCCAGCAGCTTGCCCCAGCGGGGGGCTGAGCAGTTCTTC. Amino acids: CASSLPQRGAEQFF. The chain uses TRBV5-4 and TRBJ2-1, with 9 bases aligning to TRBD2. V shed 1 base, J shed 9 bases, and the junction held 5 bases outside the gene matches. From germline, CDR1 is SGHNT and CDR2 YYREEE (reference sequence). The CDR3 is 14 residues long.

The chain links TRBV27 to TRBJ1-1; 8 positions agree with TRBD1. The CDR3 covers 14 residues. J lost 1 base, V lost 5 bases, and 3 bases had no gene match. Per the germline V gene, CDR1 is MNHEY and CDR2 is SMNVEV (reference sequence). The CDR3 nucleotides are TGTGCCAGCAGTAGAGACAGGGGGAACACTGAAGCTTTCTTT. This sequence encodes CASSRDRGNTEAFF.

The chain couples TRBV3-1 (or the pseudogene TRBV3-2) to TRBJ1-2, with TRBD1 as a possible D gene (5 bases). The ends were cut back, 4 bases at V and 0 bases at J, with 9 bases in the middle. Germline V CDR1 and CDR2: LGHDT, YNNKEL (reference sequence). CDR3 length equals 14 residues. The chain's CDR3 is CASSPDSPNYGYTF. Written as DNA, the CDR3 is TGTGCCAGCAGCCCAGACAGTCCTAACTATGGCTACACCTTC.

The chain has TRBV12-3 or TRBV12-4 and TRBJ2-7; D may be TRBD2 (6 bases). The CDR3 runs to 13 residues. Trimming took 4 bases from V and 3 from J, leaving 10 bases between them. The CDR3 sequence is CASSSGVRYEQYF. DNA of the CDR3: TGTGCCAGCAGTTCGGGGGTCCGCTACGAGCAGTACTTC.

The rearrangement uses TRBV10-1 and TRBJ1-2; D not certain. Germline V gives CDR1 WNHNN, CDR2 SYGVQD (reference sequence). V lost 3 bases and J 5 bases, leaving 19 bases between the germline ends. The CDR3 covers 16 residues. CDR3 sequence reads: CASSEYREVGIYGYTF. The CDR3 DNA is TGCGCCAGCAGTGAATACCGGGAGGTGGGCATTTATGGCTACACCTTC.

This clone was recorded only once. The gene calls are TRBV7-8 and TRBJ1-2, with D possibly being TRBD1 (6 bases). CDR3 length: 13 residues. V was cut by 1 base and J by 3 bases, with 6 bases left in between. CDR1 and CDR2 (germline): SGHVS, FQNEAQ. The chain's CDR3 is CASSLGQDYGYTF. CDR3 bases: TGTGCCAGCAGCTTAGGACAGGACTATGGCTACACCTTC.

V usage is TRBV19 and J usage is TRBJ2-3, with D unclear. Germline CDR1 and CDR2: LNHDA and SQIVND (reference sequence). The CDR3 has 13 amino acids. With 7 bases removed from V and 6 bases from J, the gap between germline ends came to 14 bases. The CDR3 DNA reads TGTGCCAGTACCTGGCGGCGTGGGGATACGCAGTATTTT. Translated: CASTWRRGDTQYF. The full variable domain, rest sourced from reference TRBV19 and TRBJ2-3, is DGGITQSPKYLFRKEGQNVTLSCEQNLNHDAMYWYRQDPGQGLRLIYYSQIVNDFQKGDIAEGYSVSREKKESFPLTVTSAQKNPTAFYLCASTWRRGDTQYFGPGTRLTVL.

The gene calls are TRBV3-1 (or the pseudogene TRBV3-2) and TRBJ2-3, with 11 nucleotides matching TRBD2. This CDR3 has 16 amino acids. The V gene's germline CDR1 is LGHDT and CDR2 YNNKEL (reference sequence). Trimming removed 1 base from V and 8 bases from J; junction bases left unmatched: 8. The CDR3 reads CASSQASSGGAGTQYF. CDR3 DNA: TGTGCCAGCAGCCAAGCTAGTAGCGGGGGGGCAGGTACGCAGTATTTT.